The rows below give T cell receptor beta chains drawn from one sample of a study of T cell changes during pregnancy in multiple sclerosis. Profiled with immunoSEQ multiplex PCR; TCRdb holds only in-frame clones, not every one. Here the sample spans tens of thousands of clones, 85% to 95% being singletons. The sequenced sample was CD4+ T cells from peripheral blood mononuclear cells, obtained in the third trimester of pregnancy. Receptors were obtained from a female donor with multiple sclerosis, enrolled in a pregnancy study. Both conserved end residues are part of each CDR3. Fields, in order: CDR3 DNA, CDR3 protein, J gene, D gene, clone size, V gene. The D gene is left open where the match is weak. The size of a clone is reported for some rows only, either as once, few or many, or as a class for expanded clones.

DNA: TGTGCCAGCAGCCCAGGGGTCGGTGAAAAACTGTTTTTT
CDR3: CASSPGVGEKLFF
J: TRBJ1-4
D: NA
size: NA
V: TRBV7-3

DNA: TGTGCCAGCAGCGCCCGACAGGGGGCCGGGAACACTGAAGCTTTCTTT
CDR3: CASSARQGAGNTEAFF
J: TRBJ1-1
D: TRBD1
size: NA
V: TRBV9

DNA: TGCGCCAGCAGCCAGGGACAGACCAACGAGCAGTACTTC
CDR3: CASSQGQTNEQYF
J: TRBJ2-7
D: TRBD1
size: NA
V: TRBV5-1

DNA: TGTGCCAGCAGTCTGGCCCGATACGAGCAGTACTTC
CDR3: CASSLARYEQYF
J: TRBJ2-7
D: NA
size: NA
V: TRBV28

DNA: TGTGCCAGCAGCTTATTGGCAGGGAGGATCTACAATGAGCAGTTCTTC
CDR3: CASSLLAGRIYNEQFF
J: TRBJ2-1
D: NA
size: NA
V: TRBV7-2

DNA: TGTGCCAGCAGCGCGAGACTAGCGGACTACAATGAGCAGTTCTTC
CDR3: CASSARLADYNEQFF
J: TRBJ2-1
D: TRBD2
size: NA
V: TRBV9

DNA: TGTGCCAGCTCACCACCGAGCAGGTCCTTCTATGGCTACACCTTC
CDR3: CASSPPSRSFYGYTF
J: TRBJ1-2
D: NA
size: NA
V: TRBV18

DNA: TGCAGCGTGGGCAAAACTCTGGCAGGGCACTACGAGCAGTACTTC
CDR3: CSVGKTLAGHYEQYF
J: TRBJ2-7
D: NA
size: NA
V: TRBV29-1

DNA: TGTGCCAGCAGTGCCCCTATTACAGGGCATGGCTACACCTTC
CDR3: CASSAPITGHGYTF
J: TRBJ1-2
D: NA
size: NA
V: TRBV9

DNA: TGTGCCAGCAGCCAAGAGGAGAAGGACTATGGCTACACCTTC
CDR3: CASSQEEKDYGYTF
J: TRBJ1-2
D: NA
size: NA
V: TRBV4-2

DNA: TGTGCCTGGAGTCCTGACAGCGAGGAGCAGTACTTC
CDR3: CAWSPDSEEQYF
J: TRBJ2-7
D: NA
size: NA
V: TRBV30

DNA: TGTGCCAGCAGCAAAGAATTGGGACAGGGAGAAAACACCATATATTTT
CDR3: CASSKELGQGENTIYF
J: TRBJ1-3
D: NA
size: NA
V: TRBV21-1

DNA: TGTGCCAGCAGCGTAGACCCGGGGACTTTGGATGAGCAGTTCTTC
CDR3: CASSVDPGTLDEQFF
J: TRBJ2-1
D: NA
size: once
V: TRBV9

DNA: TGCGCCAGCAGCCAAGATCTTAGGGGGCGGAGAGAAAAATCCTACGAGCAGTACTTC
CDR3: CASSQDLRGRREKSYEQYF
J: TRBJ2-7
D: TRBD1
size: once
V: TRBV4-1

DNA: TGTGCCAGCAGCTTACCCACTGGGGGGGCCCAGTACTTC
CDR3: CASSLPTGGAQYF
J: TRBJ2-5
D: TRBD2
size: NA
V: TRBV7-9

DNA: TGTGCCAGTAGCGAAGGATCAGGCCAGCAGTTCTTC
CDR3: CASSEGSGQQFF
J: TRBJ2-1
D: NA
size: NA
V: TRBV19

DNA: TGTGCCAGCAGCGTAGAGAGGAGCGGCTTATCCCATGAGCAGTTCTTC
CDR3: CASSVERSGLSHEQFF
J: TRBJ2-1
D: NA
size: NA
V: TRBV9

DNA: TGTGCCAGCAGTTACCCGAGGTCCTCTGGGGCCAACGTCCTGACTTTC
CDR3: CASSYPRSSGANVLTF
J: TRBJ2-6
D: NA
size: once
V: TRBV6-5

DNA: TGTGCCAGCAGCCAAAGCGGGGCCGACCAAGAGACCCAGTACTTC
CDR3: CASSQSGADQETQYF
J: TRBJ2-5
D: TRBD2
size: NA
V: TRBV7-3

DNA: TGTGCCTGGAGCACGGGGGACACTGAAGCTTTCTTT
CDR3: CAWSTGDTEAFF
J: TRBJ1-1
D: NA
size: few
V: TRBV30

DNA: TGTGCCAGTAGTATAGATCGGGAAGGGCGCCGGAACTATGGCTACACCTTC
CDR3: CASSIDREGRRNYGYTF
J: TRBJ1-2
D: NA
size: NA
V: TRBV19

DNA: TGTGCCAGCTCGCCGACAGGGCGGGACACTGAAGCTTTCTTT
CDR3: CASSPTGRDTEAFF
J: TRBJ1-1
D: TRBD1
size: NA
V: TRBV18

DNA: TGTGCTGCCGGCTCGGGGGGGCAAGCTTTCTTT
CDR3: CAAGSGGQAFF
J: TRBJ1-1
D: NA
size: NA
V: TRBV30

DNA: TGTGCCAGCAGTTACTCGATCCGCCAGGATAATGGCTACACCTTC
CDR3: CASSYSIRQDNGYTF
J: TRBJ1-2
D: NA
size: NA
V: TRBV6-6

DNA: TGCGCCAGCAGCCAGCCGGGACAGGGGGCCTCATTCCACACCTTC
CDR3: CASSQPGQGASFHTF
J: TRBJ1-2
D: TRBD1
size: NA
V: TRBV4-1

DNA: TGCGCCAGCAGCTTGGGGGGGGGAGGCGATACGCAGTATTTT
CDR3: CASSLGGGGDTQYF
J: TRBJ2-3
D: TRBD2
size: NA
V: TRBV5-1

DNA: TGTGCCAGCAGCGGGACAGGGGTGGAGACCCAGTACTTC
CDR3: CASSGTGVETQYF
J: TRBJ2-5
D: NA
size: NA
V: TRBV21-1

DNA: TGTGCCAGCAGCTCCTTCAGGGAGGGGGACACCGGGGAGCTGTTTTTT
CDR3: CASSSFREGDTGELFF
J: TRBJ2-2
D: NA
size: NA
V: TRBV14

DNA: TGCGCCAGCAGCTTGGTAGCAGGGTCGACCACTGAAGCTTTCTTT
CDR3: CASSLVAGSTTEAFF
J: TRBJ1-1
D: NA
size: NA
V: TRBV5-1

DNA: TGTGCCAGCAGTTACGCTACAGGGGGCCGCAATGGCTACACCTTC
CDR3: CASSYATGGRNGYTF
J: TRBJ1-2
D: TRBD1
size: NA
V: TRBV6-6

DNA: TGTGCCAGCAGCTATACAGGGGCCACCGGGGAGCTGTTTTTT
CDR3: CASSYTGATGELFF
J: TRBJ2-2
D: TRBD1
size: NA
V: TRBV2

DNA: TGTGCCAGCAGTAAGACAGCAACCGGGGAGCTGTTTTTT
CDR3: CASSKTATGELFF
J: TRBJ2-2
D: NA
size: once
V: TRBV6-5

DNA: TGTGCCAGCACTCCAGGACACCCAACCGGCAATGAGCAGTTCTTC
CDR3: CASTPGHPTGNEQFF
J: TRBJ2-1
D: NA
size: NA
V: TRBV28

DNA: TGCGCCAGCAGCTTGGCAGGGGGCGTCACAGATACGCAGTATTTT
CDR3: CASSLAGGVTDTQYF
J: TRBJ2-3
D: TRBD1
size: NA
V: TRBV5-1

DNA: TGTGCCAGCAGCCTTGGGTCAGGGGGTTCCGCAGATACGCAGTATTTT
CDR3: CASSLGSGGSADTQYF
J: TRBJ2-3
D: TRBD1
size: NA
V: TRBV7-3

DNA: TGCGCCAGCAGCCAAAACCCTAACGGGGGAGCCCTCAATGAGCAGTTCTTC
CDR3: CASSQNPNGGALNEQFF
J: TRBJ2-1
D: NA
size: NA
V: TRBV4-1

DNA: TGTGCCAACGGGGGTTACTATGGCTACACCTTC
CDR3: CANGGYYGYTF
J: TRBJ1-2
D: NA
size: NA
V: TRBV30

DNA: TGTGCCAGCAGAACTCAGGCTATGGGCGAAAAACTGTTTTTT
CDR3: CASRTQAMGEKLFF
J: TRBJ1-4
D: NA
size: once
V: TRBV6-1

DNA: TGTGCCTGGGACCCCCAGGGTGCGGAAGGCTACACCTTC
CDR3: CAWDPQGAEGYTF
J: TRBJ1-2
D: NA
size: NA
V: TRBV30

DNA: TGTGCCAGCAGTGAAAGACAGGGGAATCAGCCCCAGCATTTT
CDR3: CASSERQGNQPQHF
J: TRBJ1-5
D: TRBD1
size: NA
V: TRBV2

DNA: TGTGCCAGCAGGTCAAGGGGGCGCGGTTCTAATGAGCAGTTCTTC
CDR3: CASRSRGRGSNEQFF
J: TRBJ2-1
D: TRBD1
size: NA
V: TRBV6-5

DNA: TGTGCCAGCAGTGAAGCTAGACTAGCGGGGCCTAGCTCCTACAATGAGCAGTTCTTC
CDR3: CASSEARLAGPSSYNEQFF
J: TRBJ2-1
D: TRBD2
size: NA
V: TRBV6-1

DNA: TGCGCCAGCAGGCCCGGGACAGGGACTTTCAATGAAAAACTGTTTTTT
CDR3: CASRPGTGTFNEKLFF
J: TRBJ1-4
D: TRBD1
size: NA
V: TRBV4-3

DNA: TGTGCCAGTAGTATAACGGCAGGGGAATTCTACGAGCAGTACTTC
CDR3: CASSITAGEFYEQYF
J: TRBJ2-7
D: NA
size: once
V: TRBV19

DNA: TGCAGCGTTGAAGAAAACAGGGGGCTTGGCTATGGCTACACCTTC
CDR3: CSVEENRGLGYGYTF
J: TRBJ1-2
D: TRBD1
size: NA
V: TRBV29-1

DNA: TGTGCCAGCAGTTACTCGAAGGGACAAGGCTACACCTTC
CDR3: CASSYSKGQGYTF
J: TRBJ1-2
D: NA
size: NA
V: TRBV6-5

DNA: TGTGCCAGCAGCCGTACTAGATCCCTAGAGACCCAGTACTTC
CDR3: CASSRTRSLETQYF
J: TRBJ2-5
D: NA
size: NA
V: TRBV5-4

DNA: TGCAGCGTTGAATATAGCTATGGCTACACCTTC
CDR3: CSVEYSYGYTF
J: TRBJ1-2
D: NA
size: NA
V: TRBV29-1

DNA: TGTGCCAGCAGCTTCCAGGGTGTTGGCTATGGCTACACCTTC
CDR3: CASSFQGVGYGYTF
J: TRBJ1-2
D: NA
size: NA
V: TRBV7-2

DNA: TGTGCCAGCAGACCATCTGGGACAGGGCAACATCAGCCCCAGCATTTT
CDR3: CASRPSGTGQHQPQHF
J: TRBJ1-5
D: TRBD1
size: NA
V: TRBV2

DNA: TGTGCCAGCAGCCAGGCGAGGCTTGAGCAGTTCTTC
CDR3: CASSQARLEQFF
J: TRBJ2-1
D: NA
size: NA
V: TRBV14

DNA: TGCGCCAGCAGCTTGCTTGCCGGGACAGGGTTCGAGCAGTACTTC
CDR3: CASSLLAGTGFEQYF
J: TRBJ2-7
D: TRBD1
size: NA
V: TRBV5-1

DNA: TGTGCCAGCATCAGACTAGCGGGAGGGGGAGATACGCAGTATTTT
CDR3: CASIRLAGGGDTQYF
J: TRBJ2-3
D: TRBD2
size: once
V: TRBV6-1

DNA: TGCGCCAGCAGCTTAGGACAGGTTTTTGGGAACACTGAAGCTTTCTTT
CDR3: CASSLGQVFGNTEAFF
J: TRBJ1-1
D: TRBD1
size: NA
V: TRBV5-1

DNA: TGCGCCAGCAGCCCCGGGACAGTGAACACTGAAGCTTTCTTT
CDR3: CASSPGTVNTEAFF
J: TRBJ1-1
D: TRBD1
size: NA
V: TRBV5-1

DNA: TGTGCCAGCAGTAAAGCTCGACAGGGAGGTCAGCCCCAGCATTTT
CDR3: CASSKARQGGQPQHF
J: TRBJ1-5
D: TRBD1
size: NA
V: TRBV7-8

DNA: TGTGCCACCGAAGGCGGACAGGGAAGGATGGGCAATCAGCCCCAGCATTTT
CDR3: CATEGGQGRMGNQPQHF
J: TRBJ1-5
D: TRBD1
size: few
V: TRBV15

DNA: TGTGCCAGCAGTATGCTAGCGGGGGGCGAGACCCAGTACTTC
CDR3: CASSMLAGGETQYF
J: TRBJ2-5
D: TRBD2
size: NA
V: TRBV2

DNA: TGTGCTAGTGCCCCCTGGGAGTTCGGCGCAGATACGCAGTATTTT
CDR3: CASAPWEFGADTQYF
J: TRBJ2-3
D: NA
size: NA
V: TRBV12-5